Listed below are T cell receptor beta chains from one sample, sequenced in a study of control samples from healthy donors and cancer patients. The assay was immunoSEQ multiplex PCR, and TCRdb's table has in-frame clones only and misses some. The table shows 100,000 to 150,000 clones, with around nine tenths occurring only once. Specimen: blood. All receptors come from a man aged 18-30 years in good health. CDR3s include the opening cysteine and the closing phenylalanine or tryptophan. A D gene is named only where the DNA matches it firmly. Not every row has a clone size; where given, it reads once, few, many or a size class.

cdr3_length j_call v_call d_call clone_size cdr3_aa cdr3_nt
11 TRBJ1-1 TRBV6-5 - few CASHQRTEAFF TGTGCCAGCCACCAGCGCACTGAAGCTTTCTTT
19 TRBJ1-2 TRBV5-6 - - CASSPSHSGVFQGSYGYTF TGTGCCAGCAGCCCCTCCCATAGTGGGGTATTCCAAGGGAGCTATGGCTACACCTTC
16 TRBJ2-1 TRBV9 TRBD2 - CASSVQASGDNNEQFF TGTGCCAGCAGCGTACAAGCTAGCGGGGACAACAATGAGCAGTTCTTC
12 TRBJ2-5 TRBV20-1 - - CSASIVAETQYF TGCAGTGCTAGTATAGTCGCAGAGACCCAGTACTTC
13 TRBJ1-2 TRBV2 TRBD1 - CASGETGDYGYTF TGTGCCAGCGGGGAGACAGGGGACTATGGCTACACCTTC
16 TRBJ1-1 TRBV5-1 TRBD1 - CASSSTGGFQNTEAFF TGCGCCAGCAGTTCGACAGGGGGGTTCCAGAACACTGAAGCTTTCTTT
13 TRBJ2-7 TRBV7-9 - once CASSPRDRGEQYF TGTGCCAGCAGCCCCCGGGACCGCGGGGAGCAGTACTTC
14 TRBJ2-7 TRBV18 - - CASSPRSRGGEQYF TGTGCCAGCTCACCAAGAAGCAGGGGTGGGGAGCAGTACTTC
15 TRBJ2-7 TRBV5-4 TRBD2 - CASSGPGLAGYEQYF TGTGCCAGCAGCGGCCCGGGACTAGCGGGGTACGAGCAGTACTTC
13 TRBJ2-7 TRBV2 TRBD2 - CASKGLADYEQYF TGTGCCAGCAAGGGACTAGCGGATTACGAGCAGTACTTC
15 TRBJ2-1 TRBV11-2 - - CASSSRLGGQGEQFF TGTGCCAGCAGCTCCCGGTTAGGGGGGCAGGGTGAGCAGTTCTTC
16 TRBJ2-2 TRBV10-1 - once CASTEIRRGSAGELFF TGCGCCAGCACTGAGATTCGGAGGGGCTCAGCCGGGGAGCTGTTTTTT
18 TRBJ2-3 TRBV7-2 TRBD2 once CASSLVPSGGARLDTQYF TGTGCCAGCAGCTTAGTTCCTAGCGGGGGGGCCAGGTTAGATACGCAGTATTTT
12 TRBJ2-1 TRBV5-5 TRBD1 - CASSRTGNEQFF TGTGCCAGCAGTCGGACAGGCAATGAGCAGTTCTTC
16 TRBJ2-3 TRBV7-2 - once CASSLGRTAYTDTQYF TGTGCCAGCAGCTTAGGGAGGACAGCCTACACAGATACGCAGTATTTT
13 TRBJ1-2 TRBV12-3/TRBV12-4 - - CASSGTTLGGYTF TGTGCCAGCAGTGGGACAACTTTGGGCGGCTACACCTTC
15 TRBJ2-1 TRBV5-1 TRBD2 - CARRLAGGPCNEQFF TGCGCCAGGAGACTAGCGGGGGGGCCATGCAATGAGCAGTTCTTC
14 TRBJ1-5 TRBV10-2 - once CASSDGAGGQPQHF TGCGCCAGCAGTGACGGGGCTGGGGGGCAGCCCCAGCATTTT
17 TRBJ1-1 TRBV18 TRBD1 - CASSPQGQGGTNTEAFF TGTGCCAGCTCACCGCAGGGACAGGGGGGAACGAACACTGAAGCTTTCTTT
21 TRBJ1-2 TRBV18 TRBD1 once CASSPVRDSPLTVIPAYGYTF TGTGCCAGCTCACCTGTCCGGGACAGTCCTCTAACAGTCATCCCGGCCTATGGCTACACCTTC
13 TRBJ1-6 TRBV5-1 - - CASSLSYNSPLHF TGCGCCAGCAGCTTGAGCTATAATTCACCCCTCCACTTT
15 TRBJ1-1 TRBV7-2 - - CASSLGPGGGTEAFF TGTGCCAGCAGCCTAGGGCCCGGGGGAGGGACTGAAGCTTTCTTT
11 TRBJ2-5 TRBV12-3/TRBV12-4 - - CASSFFETQYF TGTGCCAGCAGTTTCTTTGAGACCCAGTACTTC
16 TRBJ2-7 TRBV13 - - CASSLGPGQGVDEQYF TGTGCCAGCAGCTTAGGCCCTGGGCAGGGCGTCGACGAGCAGTACTTC
11 TRBJ2-6 TRBV5-4 - - CASSFTGVLTF TGTGCCAGCAGCTTCACGGGCGTCCTGACTTTC
15 TRBJ1-6 TRBV4-1 - - CASSRLSSYNSPLHF TGCGCCAGCAGCCGACTGAGCTCCTATAATTCACCCCTCCACTTT
12 TRBJ2-2 TRBV7-3 - once CASSVGDGELFF TGTGCCAGCAGCGTCGGTGATGGGGAGCTGTTTTTT
14 TRBJ1-2 TRBV11-2 - - CASSLVVRAGGYTF TGTGCCAGCAGCTTAGTAGTCCGGGCGGGCGGCTACACCTTC
17 TRBJ2-5 TRBV5-5 TRBD2 - CASSPTTGGGYQETQYF TGTGCCAGCAGCCCAACCACTGGCGGGGGGTACCAAGAGACCCAGTACTTC
17 TRBJ2-5 TRBV21-1 - - CASSNVTGVKNWETQYF TGTGCCAGCAGCAATGTGACAGGGGTTAAGAATTGGGAGACCCAGTACTTC
17 TRBJ1-2 TRBV27 - - CASSRFQLDGANYGYTF TGTGCCAGCAGCCGTTTCCAGCTGGACGGAGCTAACTATGGCTACACCTTC
17 TRBJ2-1 TRBV24-1 TRBD2 - CATSDYGTSGSRNEQFF TGTGCCACCAGTGATTACGGGACTAGCGGGAGTAGGAATGAGCAGTTCTTC
18 TRBJ1-1 TRBV12-2 - - CASRSEVWTPRMNTEAFF TGTGCAAGTCGCTCAGAGGTTTGGACACCGAGGATGAACACTGAAGCTTTCTTT
13 TRBJ1-2 TRBV10-3 - - CAISEPTVYGYTF TGTGCCATCAGTGAGCCCACGGTCTATGGCTACACCTTC
13 TRBJ1-1 TRBV2 - - CASSVFTGGEAFF TGTGCCAGCAGTGTATTTACGGGGGGGGAAGCTTTCTTT
14 TRBJ1-2 TRBV2 - - CASIGGQGAVGYTF TGTGCCAGCATTGGGGGCCAGGGTGCAGTTGGCTACACCTTC
16 TRBJ2-5 TRBV28 - - CASSLPKGGPQETQYF TGTGCCAGCAGTTTACCCAAGGGGGGGCCCCAAGAGACCCAGTACTTC
15 TRBJ1-2 TRBV10-3 - - CAISEEGGPNYGYTF TGTGCCATCAGTGAAGAGGGGGGCCCTAACTATGGCTACACCTTC
15 TRBJ2-5 TRBV6-5 - - CASTVGGESAETQYF TGTGCCAGCACCGTTGGCGGGGAGTCTGCGGAGACCCAGTACTTC
14 TRBJ1-1 TRBV9 - - CASSVGTITGEAFF TGTGCCAGCAGCGTAGGAACAATTACAGGGGAAGCTTTCTTT
14 TRBJ2-2 TRBV9 - - CASTPQGNTGELFF TGTGCCAGCACCCCCCAGGGGAACACCGGGGAGCTGTTTTTT
12 TRBJ2-7 TRBV4-2 - - CASSDGPGEQYF TGTGCCAGCAGCGACGGGCCGGGGGAGCAGTACTTC
14 TRBJ2-3 TRBV7-9 TRBD1 - CASSFDRGTDTQYF TGTGCCAGCAGCTTCGACAGGGGCACAGATACGCAGTATTTT
15 TRBJ2-5 TRBV11-3 - - CASSLGGQYQETQYF TGTGCCAGCAGCTTAGGTGGCCAGTACCAAGAGACCCAGTACTTC
15 TRBJ1-4 TRBV4-2 - - CASSQDLSRGGELFF TGTGCCAGCAGCCAAGATTTAAGCCGGGGCGGTGAACTGTTTTTT
16 TRBJ2-1 TRBV15 TRBD1 - CATSRDRDSSYNEQFF TGTGCCACCAGCAGAGATAGGGACAGCTCCTACAATGAGCAGTTCTTC
14 TRBJ1-3 TRBV6-6 - - CATEHGGSGNTIYF TGTGCCACAGAACACGGGGGCTCTGGAAACACCATATATTTT
15 TRBJ1-1 TRBV6-2/TRBV6-3 - - CASSYGEAANTEAFF TGTGCCAGCAGTTACGGGGAGGCAGCGAACACTGAAGCTTTCTTT
14 TRBJ1-3 TRBV12-2 - - CASRLDFLGGWDSW TGTGCAAGTCGCTTGGATTTTCTCGGGGGATGGGACTCCTGG
16 TRBJ1-2 TRBV7-6 - - CASSLAAGTFNYGYTF TGTGCCAGCAGCTTAGCGGCAGGGACCTTTAACTATGGCTACACCTTC